This TCR beta chain derives from a study of high-grade serous ovarian cancer treatment subgroups. The study's findings and limits: Different patients shared almost no repertoire; same-patient tumors shared 0.11 to 0.79.

The table came from immunoSEQ multiplex PCR; TCRdb's copy has only in-frame clones and leaves some out. The sample carries more than 8,000 clones, about 78% recorded once. Tumor samples were obtained before definitive surgery or chemotherapy. This clone was seen a single time. What it recognizes is unknown. This TCR derives from a human donor with high-grade serous ovarian cancer. Specimen: tumor tissue.

The CDR3 region is CASSSQTGGYEQYF. The DNA for the CDR3 is TGCGCCAGCAGCTCCCAGACAGGGGGCTACGAGCAGTACTTC. V and J are TRBV5-1 and TRBJ2-7, with 9 bases aligning to TRBD1. Germline CDR1 reads SGHRS; CDR2 reads YFSETQ. V lost 3 bases to trimming and J lost 3 bases; unmatched junction nucleotides: 4. The CDR3 length is 14 residues.